This paragraph reports one TCR beta chain. This sample is part of a study of CD8 T cells in Susac syndrome. V was pared by 3 bases and J by 4 bases, with 9 bases between. Per the germline V gene, CDR1 is MDHEN and CDR2 is SYDVKM. The CDR3 has 13 residues. An amount of RNA that ranged from roughly 0.5 to 1 ug was reverse transcribed with random hexamers. Amplification of TCR beta CDR3 was carried out by immunoSEQ multiplex PCR, which covered 54 Vbeta and 13 Jbeta segments. From the immunoSEQ multiplex PCR reads, TCRdb called clonotypes with MiXCR, one entry per CDR3 protein. The profile shows 200,000 to 300,000 distinct CDR3 sequences, 80% to 95% of them singletons. Negative isolation was applied to CD8+ and CD4+ T cells, and FACS enrichment was applied to TEMRA cells.

This TCR derives from a human donor with multiple sclerosis. What was sequenced was CD4+ T cells from PBMCs. The rearrangement links TRBV28 to TRBJ2-5; D gene unclear. The DNA for the CDR3 is TGTGCCAGCAGTTTCGAGGATAGAGAGACCCAGTACTTC. Amino acids: CASSFEDRETQYF.